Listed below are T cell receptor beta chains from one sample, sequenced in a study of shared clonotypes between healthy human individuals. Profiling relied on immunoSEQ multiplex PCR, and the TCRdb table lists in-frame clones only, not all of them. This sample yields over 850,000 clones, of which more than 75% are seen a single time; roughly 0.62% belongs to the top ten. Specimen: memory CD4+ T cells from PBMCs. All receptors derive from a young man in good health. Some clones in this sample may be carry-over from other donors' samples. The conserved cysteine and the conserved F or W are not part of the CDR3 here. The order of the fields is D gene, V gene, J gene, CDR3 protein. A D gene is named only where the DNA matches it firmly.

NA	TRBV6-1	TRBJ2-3	ASNQGLRTDTQY
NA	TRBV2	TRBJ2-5	ASSEAKPTQY
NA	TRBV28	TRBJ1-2	ASSLKGYGYT
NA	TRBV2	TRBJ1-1	ASQPFTEAF
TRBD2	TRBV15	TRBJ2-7	ATSDSGSAYEQY
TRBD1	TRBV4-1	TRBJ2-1	ASSQYGQGADEQF
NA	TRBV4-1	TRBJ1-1	ASSQGARQNTEAF
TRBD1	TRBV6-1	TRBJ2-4	ASGGQILAKNIQY
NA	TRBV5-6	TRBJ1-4	ASTRRATNEKLF
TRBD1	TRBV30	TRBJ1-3	AWSRGARQGAGNTIY
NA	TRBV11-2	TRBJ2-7	ASSRLPTGLSYEQY
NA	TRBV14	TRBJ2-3	ASSHWGVRTDTQY
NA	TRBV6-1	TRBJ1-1	ASSEKGVSAEAF
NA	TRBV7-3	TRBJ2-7	ASSLTGAQAHEQY
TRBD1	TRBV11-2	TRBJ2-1	ASSLQGVPYNEQF
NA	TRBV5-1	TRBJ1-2	ASSLNPDRSNYGYT
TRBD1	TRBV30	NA	AWSVIDGQGVLAEQY
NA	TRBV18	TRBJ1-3	ASSPGLSHGNTIY
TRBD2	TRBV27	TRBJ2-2	ASSTSGRVGAGELF
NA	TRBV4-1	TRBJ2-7	ASSAYDRSYEQY
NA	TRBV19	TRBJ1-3	ASSDSGNTIY
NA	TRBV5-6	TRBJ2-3	ASSLVTGNPDTQY
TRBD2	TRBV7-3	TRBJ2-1	ASSSSWTSSEQF
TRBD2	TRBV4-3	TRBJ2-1	ASSPGTSGRAGNEQF
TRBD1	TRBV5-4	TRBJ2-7	ASSLAGTVIYEQY
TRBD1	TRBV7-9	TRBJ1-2	ASSRQGQGGYGYT